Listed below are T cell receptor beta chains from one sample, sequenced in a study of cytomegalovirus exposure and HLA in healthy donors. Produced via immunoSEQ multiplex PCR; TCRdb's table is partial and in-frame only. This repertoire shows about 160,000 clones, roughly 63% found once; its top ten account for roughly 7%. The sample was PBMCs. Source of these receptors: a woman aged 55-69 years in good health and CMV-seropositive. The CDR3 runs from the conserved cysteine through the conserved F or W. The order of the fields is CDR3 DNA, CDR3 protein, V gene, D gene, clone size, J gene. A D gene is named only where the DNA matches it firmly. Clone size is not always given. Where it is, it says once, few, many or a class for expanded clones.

TGTGCCAGCAGCTCCGGGACAGGGAACGAGCAGTACTTC CASSSGTGNEQYF TRBV5-4 TRBD1 . TRBJ2-7
TGTGCCAGCTCACCACGGCCTCAAGAGACCCAGTACTTC CASSPRPQETQYF TRBV18 . . TRBJ2-5
TGTGCCAGCAGCCAAGTGACTAGCGAATACTACAATGAGCAGTTCTTC CASSQVTSEYYNEQFF TRBV4-2 TRBD2 . TRBJ2-1
TGTGCCAGCAGCTTAGGAGCGTATGAGCAGTTCTTC CASSLGAYEQFF TRBV13 . . TRBJ2-1
TGTGCCAGCAGCCCCGGGACAGGGGTAGAGAATGAGCAGTTCTTC CASSPGTGVENEQFF TRBV28 TRBD1 few TRBJ2-1
TGCGCCAGCAGCTTGGCCAGGTTCCCCTACGAGCAGTACTTC CASSLARFPYEQYF TRBV5-1 . . TRBJ2-7
TGTGCCAGCAGCTTAACTCGGTTGGGCGGGAGTGAGCAGTTCTTC CASSLTRLGGSEQFF TRBV13 TRBD2 . TRBJ2-1
TGTGCCAGCAGCTTAAGGCGGGGTCGGGCCTATGGCTACACCTTC CASSLRRGRAYGYTF TRBV7-8 . . TRBJ1-2
TGTGCCAGCGGGACAGGAGGAGAACAGCCCCAGCATTTT CASGTGGEQPQHF TRBV6-5 TRBD1 . TRBJ1-5
TGCGCCAGCAGCTTGCGACAGGGCTCGAACACCGGGGAGCTGTTTTTT CASSLRQGSNTGELFF TRBV5-1 TRBD1 . TRBJ2-2
TGTGCCAGCAGCACCGGGACTCACCTAGGTTACGAGCAGTACTTC CASSTGTHLGYEQYF TRBV7-2 . . TRBJ2-7
TGTGCCAGCTCTCCGGACAGGGGAGTCTATGGCTACACCTTC CASSPDRGVYGYTF TRBV18 TRBD1 . TRBJ1-2
TGTGCCAGCAGTGAATTTGCAGGAGGAAATTCACCCCTCCACTTT CASSEFAGGNSPLHF TRBV25-1 . . TRBJ1-6
TGTGCCAGCAGTTCTGGACAGGGAAATCAGCCCCAGCATTTT CASSSGQGNQPQHF TRBV27 TRBD1 once TRBJ1-5
TGTGCCAGCAGTGAAGGACTAGCGGGAGTCGAGACCCAGTACTTC CASSEGLAGVETQYF TRBV6-1 TRBD2 few TRBJ2-5
TGTGCCTGCAAAGAGGGACTAGCGGGACTCTCCTACAATGAGCAGTTCTTC CACKEGLAGLSYNEQFF TRBV30 TRBD2 . TRBJ2-1
TGTGCCAGCAGTCCGGGACAATTTAACGAAAAACTGTTTTTT CASSPGQFNEKLFF TRBV28 . . TRBJ1-4
TGTGCCAGCAGCCCTTATGGGCGGGAGAGCTCCTACAATGAGCAGTTCTTC CASSPYGRESSYNEQFF TRBV7-9 TRBD2 . TRBJ2-1
TGTGCCAGCAGTGTCTCCGGGACAGGGTACTACGAGCAGTACTTC CASSVSGTGYYEQYF TRBV6-1 TRBD1 . TRBJ2-7
TGTGCCAGCAGCCAAGATTATCTAGCGGGTAAAGAGACCCAGTACTTC CASSQDYLAGKETQYF TRBV4-2 TRBD2 . TRBJ2-5
TGTGCCAGCAGTTACTCGGACAGGGCAAGTGAGCAGTTCTTC CASSYSDRASEQFF TRBV6-5 TRBD1 . TRBJ2-1
TGTGCCAGCAGCCGGGACAGTAATCAGCCCCAGCATTTT CASSRDSNQPQHF TRBV5-4 TRBD1 . TRBJ1-5
TGTGCCAGCAGCTTGTCCCTCGGGGGAGCGGGTATACAAGAGACCCAGTACTTC CASSLSLGGAGIQETQYF TRBV7-2 . . TRBJ2-5
TGTGCCAGCAGCACTCTAGCGGGGGCGTACAATGAGCAGTTCTTC CASSTLAGAYNEQFF TRBV11-2 TRBD2 . TRBJ2-1
TGTGCCAGTAGTTCCGGGACAGGGGGGAGCACTGAAGCTTTCTTT CASSSGTGGSTEAFF TRBV19 TRBD1 . TRBJ1-1
TGTGCCTGGAGTGCCGGCTACAATGAGCAGTTCTTC CAWSAGYNEQFF TRBV30 . . TRBJ2-1
TGCGCCAGCAGCGTCCAGGGTACCTACGAGCAGTACTTC CASSVQGTYEQYF TRBV5-1 . few TRBJ2-7
TGCGCCAGCAGCCAATCCAACAGGGACACTGAAGCTTTCTTT CASSQSNRDTEAFF TRBV4-1 . once TRBJ1-1
TGTGCCAGTAGTATTTTAGGGGCCAGCTTGAACGGAACCGGGGAGCTGTTTTTT CASSILGASLNGTGELFF TRBV19 . few TRBJ2-2
TGCGCCAGCAGCCTAGGGGGTAGGGCCCAGTTGAACACTGAAGCTTTCTTT CASSLGGRAQLNTEAFF TRBV5-1 . . TRBJ1-1
TGTGCCAGCAGCCAGGACAGGGATGAGACCCAGTACTTC CASSQDRDETQYF TRBV7-2 TRBD1 . TRBJ2-5
TGTGCCAGCAGCCCGAGCGGGACCGAGAGGGAGACCCAGTACTTC CASSPSGTERETQYF TRBV9 TRBD2 . TRBJ2-5
TGTGCCAGCAGCCCTAAGGGAAGGGGCCTCTACGAGCAGTACTTC CASSPKGRGLYEQYF TRBV7-9 . few TRBJ2-7
TGCGCCAGCAGCTCTGGGACAGGGGTATGGGAGACCCAGTACTTC CASSSGTGVWETQYF TRBV5-1 TRBD1 . TRBJ2-5